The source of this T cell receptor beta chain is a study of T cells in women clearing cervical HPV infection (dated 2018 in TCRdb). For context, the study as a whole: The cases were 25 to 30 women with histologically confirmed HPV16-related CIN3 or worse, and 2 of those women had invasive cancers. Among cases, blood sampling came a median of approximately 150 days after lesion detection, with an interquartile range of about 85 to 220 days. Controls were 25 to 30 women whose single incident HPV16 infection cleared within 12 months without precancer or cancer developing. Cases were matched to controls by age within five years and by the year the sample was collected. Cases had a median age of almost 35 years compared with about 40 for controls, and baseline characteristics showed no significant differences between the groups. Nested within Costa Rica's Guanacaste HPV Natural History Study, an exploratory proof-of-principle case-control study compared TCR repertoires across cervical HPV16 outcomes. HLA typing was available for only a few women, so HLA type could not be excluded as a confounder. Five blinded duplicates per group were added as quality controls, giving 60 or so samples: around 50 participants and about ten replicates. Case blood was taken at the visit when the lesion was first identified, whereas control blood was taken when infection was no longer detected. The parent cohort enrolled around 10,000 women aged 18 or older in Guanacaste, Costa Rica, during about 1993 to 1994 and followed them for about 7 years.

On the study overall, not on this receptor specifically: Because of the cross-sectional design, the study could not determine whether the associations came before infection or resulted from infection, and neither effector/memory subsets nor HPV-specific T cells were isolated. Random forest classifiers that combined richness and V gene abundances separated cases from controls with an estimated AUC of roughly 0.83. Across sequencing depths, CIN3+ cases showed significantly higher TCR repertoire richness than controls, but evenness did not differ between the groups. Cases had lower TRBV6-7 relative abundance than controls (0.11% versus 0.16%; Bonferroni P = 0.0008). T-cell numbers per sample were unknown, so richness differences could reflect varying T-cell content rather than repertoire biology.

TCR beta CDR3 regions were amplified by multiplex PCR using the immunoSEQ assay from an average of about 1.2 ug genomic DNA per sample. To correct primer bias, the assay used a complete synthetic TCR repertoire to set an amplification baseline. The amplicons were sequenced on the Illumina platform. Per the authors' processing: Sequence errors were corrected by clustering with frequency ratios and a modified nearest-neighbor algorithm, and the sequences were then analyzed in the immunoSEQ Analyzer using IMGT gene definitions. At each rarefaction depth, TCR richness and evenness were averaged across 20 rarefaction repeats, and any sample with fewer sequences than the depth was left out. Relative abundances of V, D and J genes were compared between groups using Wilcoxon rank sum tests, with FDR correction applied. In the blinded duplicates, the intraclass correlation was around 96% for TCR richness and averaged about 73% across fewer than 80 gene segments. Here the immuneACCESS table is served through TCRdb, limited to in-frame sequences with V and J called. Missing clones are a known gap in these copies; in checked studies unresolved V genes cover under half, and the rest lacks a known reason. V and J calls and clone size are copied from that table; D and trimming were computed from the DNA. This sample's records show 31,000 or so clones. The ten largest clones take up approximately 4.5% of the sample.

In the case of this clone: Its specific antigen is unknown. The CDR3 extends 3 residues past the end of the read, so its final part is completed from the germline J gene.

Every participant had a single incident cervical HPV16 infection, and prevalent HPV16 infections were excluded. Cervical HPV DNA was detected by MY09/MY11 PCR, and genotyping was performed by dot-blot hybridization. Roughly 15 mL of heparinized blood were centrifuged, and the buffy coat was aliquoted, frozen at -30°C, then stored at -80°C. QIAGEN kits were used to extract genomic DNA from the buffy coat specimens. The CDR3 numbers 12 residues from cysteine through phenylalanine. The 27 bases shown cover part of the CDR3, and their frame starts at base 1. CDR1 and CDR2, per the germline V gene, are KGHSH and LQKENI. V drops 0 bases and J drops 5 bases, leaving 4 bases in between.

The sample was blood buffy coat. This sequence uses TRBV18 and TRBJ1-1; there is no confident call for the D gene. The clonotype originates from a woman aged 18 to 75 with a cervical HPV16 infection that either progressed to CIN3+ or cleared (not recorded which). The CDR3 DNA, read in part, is TGTGCCAGCTCACCACCCGGGACTGAA. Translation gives CASSPPGTE. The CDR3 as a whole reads CASSPPGTEAFF.